A selection of T cell receptor beta chains follows, all from one sample in a study of beta chain features in type 1 diabetes. Using immunoSEQ multiplex PCR, the repertoire was profiled, and TCRdb retains in-frame clones only, with some absent. The profile shows around 310,000 clones, approximately 9.9% of them singletons. Sequenced material: naive CD4+ T cells from blood. The origin of the receptors is a woman between 25 and 40 years old in good health. Each CDR3 is given with its conserved first and last residue. Fields, in order: J gene, D gene, V gene, clone size, CDR3 protein, CDR3 DNA. The D gene is left open where the match is weak. Expanded clones are given a class, and other clones once, few, many or no size at all.

TRBJ2-1 TRBD2 TRBV4-3 . CASTPLAGGRGNEQFF TGCGCCAGCACACCACTGGCGGGAGGTAGGGGGAATGAGCAGTTCTTC
TRBJ2-7 . TRBV7-9 few CASSPDYGEQYF TGTGCCAGCAGCCCCGACTATGGCGAGCAGTACTTC
TRBJ2-7 TRBD2 TRBV30 few CAWSSGLARYEQYF TGTGCCTGGAGTTCGGGACTAGCCCGGTACGAGCAGTACTTC
TRBJ2-1 TRBD2 TRBV5-4 few CASSTTSPEQFF TGTGCCAGCAGCACGACTAGCCCAGAGCAGTTCTTC
TRBJ1-1 TRBD1 TRBV2 few CAGTVNTEAFF TGTGCCGGGACAGTGAACACTGAAGCTTTCTTT
TRBJ1-1 TRBD1 TRBV27 . CASSLGGRGFTEAFF TGTGCCAGCAGTTTGGGAGGCAGGGGGTTCACTGAAGCTTTCTTT
TRBJ2-3 TRBD2 TRBV7-9 . CASSRTASGSTDTQYF TGTGCCAGCAGCCGGACCGCTAGCGGAAGCACAGATACGCAGTATTTT
TRBJ2-7 . TRBV28 few CASSFGQGRSYEQYF TGTGCCAGCAGTTTCGGGCAGGGTCGCTCCTACGAGCAGTACTTC
TRBJ2-4 TRBD2 TRBV13 . CASSFGTGLGIGRVKNIQYF TGTGCCAGCAGCTTTGGAACCGGACTAGGTATCGGGAGGGTAAAAAACATTCAGTACTTC
TRBJ2-1 TRBD2 TRBV5-4 . CASSLGLAGANEQFF TGTGCCAGCAGCTTGGGACTAGCGGGAGCCAATGAGCAGTTCTTC